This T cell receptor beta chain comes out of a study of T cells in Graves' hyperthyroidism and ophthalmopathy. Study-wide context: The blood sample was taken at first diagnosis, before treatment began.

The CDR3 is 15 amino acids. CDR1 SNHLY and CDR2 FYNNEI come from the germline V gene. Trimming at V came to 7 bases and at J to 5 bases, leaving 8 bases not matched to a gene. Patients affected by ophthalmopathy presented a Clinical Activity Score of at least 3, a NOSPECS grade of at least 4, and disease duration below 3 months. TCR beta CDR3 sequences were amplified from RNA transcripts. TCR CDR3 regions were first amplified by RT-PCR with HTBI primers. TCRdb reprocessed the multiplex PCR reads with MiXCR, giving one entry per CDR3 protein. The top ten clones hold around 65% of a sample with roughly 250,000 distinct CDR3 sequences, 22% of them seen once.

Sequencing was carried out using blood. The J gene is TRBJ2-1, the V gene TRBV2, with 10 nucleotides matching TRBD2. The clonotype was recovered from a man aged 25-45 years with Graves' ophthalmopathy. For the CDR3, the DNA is TGTGCCAGCACCAACGGACTAGCGGCCCACAATGAGCAGTTCTTC. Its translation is CASTNGLAAHNEQFF.